This T cell receptor beta chain was obtained from a study of T-cell reconstitution after alpha-beta-depleted transplantation in children. The study's findings and limits: Surviving thymic progenitors and recipient T cells were the source of high TCRbeta diversity at day 60 in some patients. Diversity and T-cell counts at one year after transplant derived mostly from new T cells. At around two months after transplant, the alpha-beta T cells were reportedly derived from several hundred expanded clones that came from non-depleted graft cells.

Unique molecular identifiers were incorporated into the prepared TCRbeta library. From the PCR reads, TCRdb called clonotypes with MiXCR, one entry per CDR3 protein. The sample yields more than 200,000 distinct CDR3 sequences, approximately 8.4% seen once. V lost 2 bases to trimming and J lost 5 bases, with 9 bases between them. This CDR3 comprises 13 residues. This clonotype was detected many times. What it recognizes is unknown. The chain combines TRBV12-3 or TRBV12-4 with TRBJ1-2, with a possible D match to TRBD1 (5 bases). The TCR comes from a male patient between 2 and 15 years old who had a stem cell transplant for acute myeloid leukemia, so the T cells may come from the graft donor. The sequenced sample was PBMCs, mostly from graft donor cells, obtained 360 days after TCRalphabeta/CD19-depleted stem cell transplant. The CDR3 DNA follows: TGTGCCAGCAGTTTACAGGAGGGGTATGGCTACACCTTC. Encoded protein: CASSLQEGYGYTF.